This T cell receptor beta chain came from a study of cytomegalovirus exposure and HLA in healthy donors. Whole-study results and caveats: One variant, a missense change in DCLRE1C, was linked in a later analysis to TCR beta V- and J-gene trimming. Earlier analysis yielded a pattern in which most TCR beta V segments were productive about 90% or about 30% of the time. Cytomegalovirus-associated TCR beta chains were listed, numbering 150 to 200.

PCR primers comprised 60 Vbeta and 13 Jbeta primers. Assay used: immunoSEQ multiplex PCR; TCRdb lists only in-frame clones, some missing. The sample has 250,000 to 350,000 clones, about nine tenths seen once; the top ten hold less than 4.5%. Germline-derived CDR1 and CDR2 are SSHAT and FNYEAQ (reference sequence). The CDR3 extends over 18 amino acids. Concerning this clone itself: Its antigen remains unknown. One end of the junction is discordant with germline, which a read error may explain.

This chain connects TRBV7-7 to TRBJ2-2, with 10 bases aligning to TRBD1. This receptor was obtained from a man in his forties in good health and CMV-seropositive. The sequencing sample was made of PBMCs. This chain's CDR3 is CASSPRDRGLDDTGELFF. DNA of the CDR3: TGTGCTAGCAGCCCCCGGGACAGGGGACTCGATGACACCGGGGAGCTGTTTTTT.